This entry lists 28 T cell receptor beta chains sequenced from one sample in a study of blood T cell repertoires in COVID-19. Repertoires were generated with immunoSEQ multiplex PCR, while TCRdb's copy carries only in-frame clones and drops some. Of roughly 140,000 clones in the sample, 84% were seen once. Sequenced: peripheral blood. The receptors here all came from a woman between 50 and 59 years old with acute or convalescent COVID-19.

V and J are TRBV4-3 and TRBJ1-2; 12 bases agree with TRBD1. Germline V gene data show CDR1 as LGHNA and CDR2 as YSLEER. V lost 3 bases and J lost 8; bases outside the gene matches: 7. The length of the CDR3 is 15 residues. The DNA for the CDR3 is TGCGCCAGCAGCCACCCGGGACAGGGGGCTTACGGCTACACCTTC. Protein sequence: CASSHPGQGAYGYTF.

The chain has TRBV5-1 and TRBJ1-2, with 8 bases fitting TRBD1. This CDR3 region has 17 residues. Germline CDR1 is SGHRS and CDR2 is YFSETQ. Germline trimming cut 4 bases from V and 3 bases from J; bases unmatched to any gene: 14. CDR3: CASSPWVGQGAHYGYTF. The CDR3 DNA follows: TGCGCCAGCAGCCCTTGGGTTGGGCAGGGGGCTCACTATGGCTACACCTTC. The whole variable domain, remainder taken from reference TRBV5-1 and TRBJ1-2, is KAGVTQTPRYLIKTRGQQVTLSCSPISGHRSVSWYQQTPGQGLQFLFEYFSETQRNKGNFPGRFSGRQFSNSRSEMNVSTLELGDSALYLCASSPWVGQGAHYGYTFGSGTRLTVV.

The V call is TRBV2, the J call TRBJ1-2; D is uncertain. Deletions cut 4 bases from V and 3 bases from J, with 12 bases between. Per the germline V gene, CDR1 is SNHLY and CDR2 is FYNNEI. CDR3 length: 14 amino acids. CDR3 coding DNA: TGTGCCAGCAGTGTAGGAGGGTACGACTATGGCTACACCTTC. It translates to CASSVGGYDYGYTF.

This chain's CDR3 is CASRGVGRGDTQYF. In DNA form, the CDR3 reads TGTGCCAGCAGAGGGGTTGGGAGGGGAGATACGCAGTATTTT. The V gene is TRBV6-5, the J gene TRBJ2-3; 7 bases match TRBD2. V was pared by 6 bases and J by 5 bases, with 8 bases of the junction left unmatched. The CDR3 covers 14 residues. Germline V gene lookup returns CDR1 MNHEY and CDR2 SVGAGI.

The chain employs TRBV6-5 and TRBJ1-5; D is ambiguous. CDR1 is MNHEY and CDR2 is SVGAGI in the germline V gene. CDR3 length: 13 residues. Trimming stripped 5 bases from V and 4 bases from J, with 9 bases between. The CDR3 spells CASSLQENQPQHF. The CDR3 bases are TGTGCCAGCAGTCTTCAGGAAAATCAGCCCCAGCATTTT.

The chain has TRBV11-1 and TRBJ2-2; 7 bases are shared with TRBD1. Germline-derived CDR1 and CDR2 are SGHAT and FQDESV (reference sequence). Trimming removed 2 bases from V and 6 bases from J; junction bases left unmatched: 0. There are 13 residues in the CDR3. CDR3 DNA sequence: TGTGCCAGCAGCTTACAGGGGGCCGGGGAGCTGTTTTTT. Protein product: CASSLQGAGELFF.

The V gene is TRBV9, the J gene TRBJ2-2, with D possibly TRBD1 on 6 matching bases. This CDR3 contains 16 residues. CDR1 and CDR2 (germline): SGDLS, YYNGEE. Trimming took 0 bases from V and 3 from J, leaving 12 bases between them. The CDR3 DNA reads as TGTGCCAGCAGCGTAGTGGCAGGGGCGTACACCGGGGAGCTGTTTTTT. Its protein is CASSVVAGAYTGELFF.

This clone was counted a single time. The chain uses TRBV11-3 and TRBJ2-7, with 7 bases matching TRBD2. The CDR3 is made up of 17 amino acids. Germline CDR1 is SGHNT and CDR2 is YENEEA. V lost 1 base to trimming and J lost 0 bases; unmatched junction nucleotides: 9. In nucleotides, the CDR3 is TGTGCCAGCAGCTTAGGGGGAGCGGGATCGAGCTCCTACGAGCAGTACTTC. The encoded protein is CASSLGGAGSSSYEQYF.

This chain connects TRBV5-6 to TRBJ2-6; D is ambiguous. The CDR3 sequence is 15 residues long. V was clipped by 2 bases and J by 0 bases, with 6 bases between them. CDR1 is SGHDT, CDR2 YYEEEE, per germline. In nucleotides, the CDR3 is TGTGCCAGCAGCTTAACCAGCTCTGGGGCCAACGTCCTGACTTTC. Its translation is CASSLTSSGANVLTF.

The chain uses TRBV12-3 or TRBV12-4 and TRBJ2-5, with 7 positions matching TRBD2. The CDR3 consists of 13 residues. Germline trimming cut 8 bases from V and 5 bases from J; bases unmatched to any gene: 8. The CDR3 coding sequence is TGTGCCAGCTCCTGGGGGGGTGGCGAGACCCAGTACTTC. It is translated as CASSWGGGETQYF.

This chain uses TRBV12-5 with TRBJ2-1, with TRBD2 matching 7 bases. Trimming cost V 3 bases and J 6 bases; bases outside gene matches: 11. The length of the CDR3 is 16 residues. Germline CDR1 and CDR2: LGHNT and FRNRAP. The CDR3 sequence is CASGLTRAGTVNEQFF. In DNA form, the CDR3 reads TGTGCTAGTGGTTTAACCCGAGCGGGGACCGTCAATGAGCAGTTCTTC.

This clone was picked up a small number of times. The chain couples TRBV29-1 to TRBJ1-1, with 7 positions matching TRBD1. The CDR3 is 15 residues long. With V trimmed by 7 bases and J by 0 bases, 11 bases remained unmatched. Germline V CDR1 and CDR2: SQVTM, ANQGSEA. In nucleotides, the CDR3 is TGCAGCGGCCTCCCTGGGACAGCGTTGAACACTGAAGCTTTCTTT. It encodes CSGLPGTALNTEAFF.

This chain connects TRBV15 to TRBJ2-7; TRBD2 aligns across 11 bases. Germline-derived CDR1 and CDR2 are LNHNV and YYDKDF (reference sequence). V lost 5 bases and J lost 5; bases outside the gene matches: 11. The CDR3 runs to 16 residues. The CDR3 here is CATSRPTSGGVHEQYF. DNA of the CDR3: TGTGCCACCAGCCGCCCAACTAGCGGGGGTGTCCACGAGCAGTACTTC.

The chain carries TRBV4-3 and TRBJ2-3; a weak D match, TRBD2 (7 bases). Trimming cost V 0 bases and J 5 bases, with 12 bases left between them. Germline lookup yields CDR1 LGHNA and CDR2 YSLEER. The CDR3 has 15 amino acids. Here the CDR3 reads CASSQDAGAGDTQYF. CDR3 nucleotides: TGCGCCAGCAGCCAAGATGCGGGGGCAGGAGATACGCAGTATTTT.

This clone came up a few times. Here the CDR3 DNA reads TGTGCCAGCAGCTTAAGGGGGAACACTGAAGCTTTCTTT. The encoded protein is CASSLRGNTEAFF. V and J are TRBV5-5 and TRBJ1-1; a weak D match, TRBD1 (5 bases). Germline V gene sequence: CDR1 SGHKS, CDR2 YYEKEE (reference sequence). Trimming removed 2 bases at V and 1 base at J, with 6 bases between. There are 13 residues in the CDR3.

The chain has TRBV6-2 or TRBV6-3 and TRBJ2-5, with a possible D match to TRBD1 (5 bases). V lost 4 bases and J lost 0, with 30 bases in between. Germline V gives CDR1 MNHEY, CDR2 SVGEGT. The CDR3 has 21 residues. CDR3 in DNA: TGTGCCAGCAGTTTTAGCCCCCTGAGTTTCAGGGAAGGTAGGTACCAAGAGACCCAGTACTTC. Translated: CASSFSPLSFREGRYQETQYF.

This clone was seen a few times. The chain combines TRBV19 with TRBJ2-3, with 15 bases lining up with TRBD2. Looked up from germline, CDR1 is LNHDA and CDR2 is SQIVND (reference sequence). The ends lost 6 bases at V and 1 base at J; junction bases unmatched: 17. The CDR3 length is 21 residues. As DNA, the CDR3 is TGTGCCAGTAGCATTCCCCCGGGACTAGCGGGGGGATCCAAAGGCACAGATACGCAGTATTTT. Protein: CASSIPPGLAGGSKGTDTQYF.

The chain recombines TRBV28 with TRBJ2-7; D is ambiguous. CDR3 size: 12 residues. With 3 bases removed from V and 3 bases from J, the gap between germline ends came to 6 bases. Germline V gene data show CDR1 as MDHEN and CDR2 as SYDVKM. The DNA of the CDR3 is TGTGCCAGCAGTTTTTCGGGCTACGAGCAGTACTTC. Its translation: CASSFSGYEQYF.

V usage is TRBV7-2 and J usage is TRBJ2-6; tentative D call: TRBD1 (6 bases). Trimming pared 5 bases from V and 0 bases from J, leaving 14 bases between. The CDR3 consists of 17 residues. The germline gives CDR1 SGHTA, CDR2 FQGNSA. CDR3 loop: CASSRTAVGSGANVLTF. The DNA of the CDR3 is TGTGCCAGCAGCCGGACAGCAGTCGGCTCTGGGGCCAACGTCCTGACTTTC.

This chain joins TRBV19 and TRBJ2-7; TRBD2 matches 8 bases. The germline CDR1 and CDR2 sequences are LNHDA and SQIVND (reference sequence). This CDR3 spans 21 amino acids. V lost 2 bases and J lost 0; bases outside the gene matches: 21. CDR3 nucleotides: TGTGCCAGTAGTATAAAAGTCATAAGGGAGATAGCGGGATCGAGCTCCTACGAGCAGTACTTC. Translating gives CASSIKVIREIAGSSSYEQYF. The variable domain in full, completed from reference TRBV19 and TRBJ2-7, reads DGGITQSPKYLFRKEGQNVTLSCEQNLNHDAMYWYRQDPGQGLRLIYYSQIVNDFQKGDIAEGYSVSREKKESFPLTVTSAQKNPTAFYLCASSIKVIREIAGSSSYEQYFGPGTRLTVT.

V usage is TRBV6-5 and J usage is TRBJ2-1; maybe TRBD2 (5 bases). This CDR3 spans 15 amino acids. CDR1 MNHEY and CDR2 SVGAGI come from the germline V gene. The ends were cut back, 8 bases at V and 9 bases at J, with 23 bases in the middle. In DNA form, the CDR3 reads TGTGCCAGCTTCAGATCGGACTTCCCCTTGACTGAGCAGTTCTTC. This codes for CASFRSDFPLTEQFF.

The CDR3 sequence is CASSLLAGTSGETQYF. The CDR3 region has the DNA TGCGCCAGCAGTCTCCTAGCGGGGACCTCAGGGGAGACCCAGTACTTC. The chain combines TRBV5-1 with TRBJ2-5, with TRBD2 identical over 9 bases. From germline, CDR1 is SGHRS and CDR2 YFSETQ. CDR3 length equals 16 residues. With V trimmed by 5 bases and J by 5 bases, 13 bases remained unmatched.

The rearrangement joins TRBV19 to TRBJ1-3; the D is unclear. This CDR3 is built from 17 residues. Looked up from germline, CDR1 is LNHDA and CDR2 is SQIVND (reference sequence). The germline V and J ends were trimmed by 5 bases and 0 bases, with 17 bases remaining between them. As DNA, the CDR3 is TGTGCCAGTAGTTTATGGAGGCAGGCAAGCTCTGGAAACACCATATATTTT. It specifies CASSLWRQASSGNTIYF.

The rearrangement links TRBV29-1 to TRBJ1-1, with D perhaps matching TRBD1 (6 bases). The ends were cut back, 7 bases at V and 4 bases at J, with 16 bases in the middle. The germline gives CDR1 SQVTM, CDR2 ANQGSEA. This CDR3 comprises 13 residues. CDR3: CSGGRGSGTEAFF. In nucleotides, the CDR3 is TGCAGCGGGGGGCGGGGTTCCGGCACTGAAGCTTTCTTT.

This chain links TRBV14 with TRBJ2-7; tentatively, D is TRBD2 (5 bases). Germline assignment: CDR1 SGHDN and CDR2 FVKESK. With 3 bases removed from V and 6 bases from J, the gap between germline ends came to 21 bases. This CDR3 comprises 16 residues. CDR3 DNA sequence: TGTGCCAGCAGCCATGGACCCTCCTCGGGGTGGGGCGAGCAGTACTTC. Its translation: CASSHGPSSGWGEQYF. Full variable domain (remainder filled in from reference TRBV14 and TRBJ2-7): EAGVTQFPSHSVIEKGQTVTLRCDPISGHDNLYWYRRVMGKEIKFLLHFVKESKQDESGMPNNRFLAERTGGTYSTLKVQPAELEDSGVYFCASSHGPSSGWGEQYFGPGTRLTVT.

J is TRBJ2-2 and V is TRBV6-5, with D unclear. The V gene's germline CDR1 is MNHEY and CDR2 SVGAGI. Trimming took 5 bases from V and 3 from J, leaving 7 bases between them. This CDR3 is built from 13 residues. This CDR3 is CASSTEYTGELFF. DNA for the CDR3: TGTGCCAGCAGTACCGAGTACACCGGGGAGCTGTTTTTT.

The V gene is TRBV2, the J gene TRBJ2-3; weak D call: TRBD1 (5 bases). Germline loops: CDR1 SNHLY, CDR2 FYNNEI. V dropped 4 bases and J dropped 1 base, with 9 bases sitting between them. The CDR3 spans 14 residues. The CDR3, as DNA: TGTGCCAGCAGTGTTGTACAGGGCACAGATACGCAGTATTTT. It codes for CASSVVQGTDTQYF.

This sequence joins TRBV7-2 and TRBJ2-7; the match to TRBD2 covers 12 bases. With 0 bases clipped from V and 2 bases from J, the junction kept 5 bases outside the gene matches. The CDR3 length is 17 residues. Per germline, CDR1 SGHTA and CDR2 FQGNSA. The CDR3 sequence: CASSLAPSGRGTYEQYF. The CDR3 nucleotides read TGTGCCAGCAGCTTAGCGCCTAGCGGGAGGGGCACCTACGAGCAGTACTTC.